Detailed here is one TCR beta chain. The target of this receptor is not known. No base quality information exists; no much larger clone differs at one position. Looking up the germline V gene (reference sequence) yields CDR1 LNHNV and CDR2 YYDKDF. V is trimmed back by 1 base and J by 2 bases, and the junction contains 7 bases that no gene match accounts for. Including cysteine and phenylalanine, the CDR3 has 16 amino acids. Kept here is only the CDR3 DNA, which spans 48 bases and is read in frame from base 1. TCRbeta CDR3 regions were amplified from genomic DNA by means of the immunoSEQ Assay, a bias-controlled multiplex PCR. The source study handled its data this way. Nucleated cell counts per sample were estimated from amplification of reference gene primers within the assay. Sequence reads were collapsed and filtered to measure the absolute abundance of every unique TCRbeta CDR3 rearrangement. Productive Simpson clonality was computed per sample as the square root of Simpson's diversity index over productive rearrangements. TCRdb provides this immuneACCESS table in a form limited to in-frame rearrangements. Some clones are lacking; in checked studies, under half of them reflect an unresolved V gene, and why the rest are absent is not known. The V and J calls and the clone size are those of that table, but D and trimming were determined from the DNA. The sample table records a few hundred thousand clones; 85% of these occur just once. 3% to 4% of the sample rests with the top ten.

Collaborating institutions collected whole blood in K2EDTA tubes following their own protocols. For TCRbeta analysis, collaborators shipped samples as frozen whole blood, isolated PBMCs, or DNA extracted from either of those sample types. The data belong to a study of blood T cell repertoires in COVID-19 (TCRdb year 2020). Notes on the research overall: Samples from collaborators originated in the United States, Italy and Spain and spanned both the acute and convalescent phases of COVID-19. The prospective study material was composed of cDNA or gDNA derived from T cells, B-cell-depleted T cells, or PBMCs. The dataset comprised deeply sampled blood TCRbeta repertoires from subjects exposed to, actively infected with, or recovered from COVID-19. The repertoires were released in a freely available public database intended as a resource for research on the immune response to SARS-CoV-2. Samples came from the ongoing ImmuneRACE study (first 160 participants) plus 1,254 subjects from 6 global collaborators. The sample metadata nearly always contained a de-identified subject ID, COVID-19 status, age in years and sex. Where available, HLA class I and class II types were obtained from metadata supplied by the sample provider rather than from assay-based typing. Paper-wide results and their limitations: Clinical and demographic metadata were provided uncurated, with the amount varying by source and participant.

The chain couples TRBV15 to TRBJ2-7; 8 middle bases align to TRBD1. The receptor's source is a woman under 30 with acute or convalescent COVID-19. Sequenced input: peripheral blood. The CDR3 region reads CATSRGRDRTTYEQYF. The bases are TGTGCCACCAGCAGAGGCCGGGACAGGACCACCTACGAGCAGTACTTC. The variable domain in full, with residues beyond the CDR3 obtained from the reference TRBV15 and TRBJ2-7 genes, is DAMVIQNPRYQVTQFGKPVTLSCSQTLNHNVMYWYQQKSSQAPKLLFHYYDKDFNNEADTPDNFQSRRPNTSFCFLDIRSPGLGDTAMYLCATSRGRDRTTYEQYFGPGTRLTVT.